The 29 T cell receptor beta chains below come from one sample, sequenced in a study of T cells in Graves' hyperthyroidism and ophthalmopathy. RNA transcripts gave rise to amplified TCR beta CDR3 regions. When the TCR CDR3 underwent first-round RT-PCR, the HTBI primer set was used. TCRdb recomputed calls from the multiplex PCR reads with MiXCR, one row per CDR3 protein. The sample consists of some 600,000 distinct CDR3 sequences, roughly 14% of them appearing once. Sequenced material: blood. The receptors originated from a woman aged 30 to 39 with Graves' hyperthyroidism that later progressed to Graves' ophthalmopathy.

This clonotype was picked up many times. The chain links TRBV28 to TRBJ2-7; 10 bases match TRBD2. The germline CDR1 and CDR2 sequences are MDHEN and SYDVKM. The CDR3 covers 16 residues. V gave up 2 bases and J gave up 3 bases; unmatched junction bases: 7. The CDR3 nucleotides are TGTGCCAGCAGTTTAGGGCTAGCGGGAGTACTCTACGAGCAGTACTTC. Translated: CASSLGLAGVLYEQYF. Drawing the rest from reference TRBV28 and TRBJ2-7, the complete variable domain is DVKVTQSSRYLVKRTGEKVFLECVQDMDHENMFWYRQDPGLGLRLIYFSYDVKMKEKGDIPEGYSVSREKKERFSLILESASTNQTSMYLCASSLGLAGVLYEQYFGPGTRLTVT.

In this sample, this clonotype turned up a few times. The chain links TRBV20-1 to TRBJ2-5, with D unclear. CDR3 length: 14 residues. Germline lookup yields CDR1 DFQATT and CDR2 SNEGSKA (reference sequence). Trimming removed 2 bases at V and 5 bases at J, with 15 bases between. The CDR3 region has the DNA TGCAGTGCTAGATTTGGGAACGTGGGGGAGACCCAGTACTTC. Its translation: CSARFGNVGETQYF.

This clonotype was seen repeatedly, ten times or more. The chain links TRBV2 to TRBJ1-5; TRBD1 matches 7 bases. The CDR3 covers 14 residues. Trimming at V came to 5 bases and at J to 3 bases, leaving 4 bases not matched to a gene. Germline CDR1 and CDR2: SNHLY and FYNNEI. The CDR3: CASSTDRVNQPQHF. Written as DNA, the CDR3 is TGTGCCAGCAGTACTGACAGGGTCAATCAGCCCCAGCATTTT.

This clonotype was detected many times. The chain recombines TRBV6-1 with TRBJ2-7; 7 nucleotides agree with TRBD1. V shed 3 bases, J shed 2 bases, and the junction held 10 bases outside the gene matches. The CDR3 contains 16 residues. Germline assignment: CDR1 MNHNS and CDR2 SASEGT. This CDR3 is CASSDLRGLNPYEQYF. The CDR3 coding sequence is TGTGCCAGCAGTGACTTGAGGGGGCTTAATCCCTACGAGCAGTACTTC.

This clonotype appeared many times. The chain is built from TRBV12-3 or TRBV12-4 and TRBJ1-4; no firm D call. V was cut by 4 bases and J by 4 bases, with 4 bases left in between. The length of the CDR3 is 12 residues. The CDR3, as DNA: TGTGCCAGCAGTTCCAGTAATGAAAAACTGTTTTTT. Translation gives CASSSSNEKLFF.

There are many counts of this clonotype. Here the CDR3 DNA reads TGTGCCAGCAGTCACGGGACTAGCGATGTGAATGAGCAGTTCTTC. Amino acid sequence: CASSHGTSDVNEQFF. The V and J genes are TRBV27 and TRBJ2-1; TRBD2 matches at 10 bases. Trimming took 5 bases from V and 7 from J; bases not matched to a gene: 8. This CDR3 has 15 residues. Germline V gene data show CDR1 as MNHEY and CDR2 as SMNVEV (reference sequence).

A single count supports this clonotype. A much larger clone lies a single base off, so this may be a read error. Lacking the conserved final phenylalanine or tryptophan, this CDR3 likely reflects a read error. The rearrangement joins TRBV7-9 to TRBJ2-5; D call uncertain. This CDR3 contains 16 residues. In germline, CDR1 is SEHNR, CDR2 FQNEAQ (reference sequence). Trimming left V 4 bases short and J 0 bases short, with 15 bases between. CDR3 region: CASSSPPGSHQETQYC. The CDR3 DNA reads TGTGCCAGCAGCTCCCCTCCTGGGTCTCACCAAGAGACCCAGTACTGC.

This clonotype was counted at least ten times. The chain links TRBV14 to TRBJ2-2; D is uncertain. Germline loops: CDR1 SGHDN, CDR2 FVKESK. The CDR3 is made up of 14 amino acids. Trimming removed 3 bases from V and 6 bases from J, with 11 bases in between. CDR3 amino acids: CASSQLDGAGELFF. The CDR3 DNA sequence: TGTGCCAGCAGCCAGCTGGACGGTGCCGGGGAGCTGTTTTTT.

This clonotype occurred a few times. The rearrangement uses TRBV6-7 and TRBJ2-7, with a weak D call TRBD2 (6 bases). TRBV6-7 is designated an ORF whose function remains uncertain. Trimming stripped 7 bases from V and 0 bases from J, with 10 bases between. CDR3 size: 13 residues. In DNA, the CDR3 is TGTGCCAGCATGCAACTAGCCTCCTACGAGCAGTACTTC. Its protein product is CASMQLASYEQYF.

This clonotype was detected ten times or more. V is TRBV12-3 or TRBV12-4 and J is TRBJ2-2; D gene unclear. The CDR3 loop spans 14 amino acids. Between the trimmed V and J ends, which lost 3 bases and 5 bases, there was a span of 10 bases. The CDR3 region is CASSFPIETGELFF. DNA for the CDR3: TGTGCCAGCAGTTTTCCCATTGAGACCGGGGAGCTGTTTTTT.

The CDR3 reads CATSGETGGMEQFF. CDR3 coding DNA: TGTGCCACCAGTGGGGAGACAGGGGGCATGGAGCAGTTCTTC. V usage is TRBV24-1 and J usage is TRBJ2-1; 10 bases align to TRBD1. Germline loops: CDR1 KGHDR, CDR2 SFDVKD. CDR3 size: 14 residues. J was trimmed by 10 bases and V by 5 bases; bases with no gene match: 7.

This clonotype was seen repeatedly, ten times or more. The genes are TRBV20-1 and TRBJ2-3; TRBD2 matches 7 bases. The junction had 1 base not matched to a gene; V was cut back by 6 bases and J by 1 base. The germline V gene encodes CDR1 DFQATT and CDR2 SNEGSKA (reference sequence). The CDR3 extends over 12 amino acids. In DNA, the CDR3 is TGCAGTGCAGGGAGGGGCACAGATACGCAGTATTTT. Translation gives CSAGRGTDTQYF.

Concerning this clonotype itself: A much larger clone differs from this one at a single base, so this may be a read error. The chain has TRBV5-1 and TRBJ2-1; TRBD1 matches 7 bases. V gave up 2 bases and J gave up 5 bases; unmatched junction bases: 1. CDR1 is SGHRS and CDR2 is YFSETQ in the germline V gene. This CDR3 is built from 13 residues. In nucleotides, the CDR3 is TGCGCCAGCAGCTTTGGGACAGACAATGAGCAGTTCTTC. As protein: CASSFGTDNEQFF.

This clonotype occurred many times. This chain uses TRBV12-3 or TRBV12-4 with TRBJ1-1; 9 nucleotides line up with TRBD1. CDR3 size: 14 residues. Trimming took 5 bases from V and 6 from J; bases not matched to a gene: 7. The chain's CDR3 is CASSPSGTGSEAFF. In DNA form, the CDR3 reads TGTGCCAGCAGTCCATCCGGGACAGGGTCTGAAGCTTTCTTT.

About this clonotype: This could be a read error, since a much larger clone is one nucleotide away. The V gene is TRBV20-1, the J gene TRBJ1-2; D is unclear. V shed 2 bases and J shed 4 bases, with 8 bases lying between them. Germline V gene lookup returns CDR1 DFQATT and CDR2 SNEGSKA (reference sequence). The CDR3 totals 12 residues. This CDR3 is CSARFQCYGYTF. The CDR3 nucleotides are TGCAGTGCTAGATTTCAGTGCTATGGCTACACCTTC.

This clonotype was observed many times. The gene calls are TRBV29-1 and TRBJ2-1; D unresolved. Trimming took off 4 bases at V and 2 bases at J, with 3 bases between the two ends. The CDR3 runs 11 residues. Per the germline V gene, CDR1 is SQVTM and CDR2 is ANQGSEA. DNA for the CDR3: TGCAGCGTTGTTCCCTACAATGAGCAGTTCTTC. Translation: CSVVPYNEQFF.

The chain uses TRBV20-1 and TRBJ1-3; 10 positions match TRBD1. This CDR3 is 13 amino acids long. V lost 6 bases to trimming and J lost 4 bases; unmatched junction nucleotides: 3. Germline values: CDR1 DFQATT, CDR2 SNEGSKA (reference sequence). Written as DNA, the CDR3 is TGCAGTGCGACAGGGGGCCCGGGAAACACCATATATTTT. Translated, it gives CSATGGPGNTIYF.

This clonotype was counted many times. V and J are TRBV2 and TRBJ2-7; D gene ambiguous. Germline lookup yields CDR1 SNHLY and CDR2 FYNNEI. V dropped 10 bases and J dropped 0 bases, with 10 bases sitting between them. This CDR3 region has 12 residues. Here the CDR3 DNA reads TGTGCCATCAAGGGTGTCTCCTACGAGCAGTACTTC. It yields the protein CAIKGVSYEQYF.

This clonotype was detected many times. The rearrangement joins TRBV15 to TRBJ2-7; the D gene is possibly TRBD2 (5 bases). From germline, CDR1 is LNHNV and CDR2 YYDKDF (reference sequence). V was cut by 0 bases and J by 1 base, with 7 bases left in between. The length of the CDR3 is 14 residues. Written as DNA, the CDR3 is TGTGCCACCAGCAGAGAAAGAGGGTCCTACGAGCAGTACTTC. This sequence encodes CATSRERGSYEQYF.

This clonotype was counted many times. The V call is TRBV2, the J call TRBJ1-2; TRBD1 matches 7 bases. In germline, CDR1 is SNHLY, CDR2 FYNNEI. The CDR3 is made up of 16 amino acids. Unmatched junction bases numbered 12, after V lost 3 bases and J lost 5 bases. The CDR3 sequence: CASSELEDRAGYGYTF. The CDR3 DNA is TGTGCCAGCAGTGAGCTGGAAGACAGGGCGGGGTATGGCTACACCTTC. Based on the CDR3 plus reference TRBV2 and TRBJ1-2, the full variable domain is EPEVTQTPSHQVTQMGQEVILRCVPISNHLYFYWYRQILGQKVEFLVSFYNNEISEKSEIFDDQFSVERPDGSNFTLKIRSTKLEDSAMYFCASSELEDRAGYGYTFGSGTRLTVV.

This clonotype was found many times. J is TRBJ1-6 and V is TRBV2, with D tentatively TRBD1 (5 bases). Germline V lookup: CDR1 SNHLY, CDR2 FYNNEI. V gave up 4 bases and J gave up 8 bases, with 15 bases separating them. The CDR3 totals 15 residues. This chain's CDR3 is CASSGWGRVDSPLHF. The CDR3 DNA reads as TGTGCCAGCAGTGGGTGGGGCAGGGTTGATTCACCCCTCCACTTT.

This clonotype came up a few times. The rearrangement uses TRBV6-9 and TRBJ2-7, with a possible D match to TRBD2 (6 bases). The CDR3 length is 13 residues. Germline CDR1 and CDR2: MNHGY and SVAAGI. V lost 3 bases and J lost 4, with 10 bases in between. CDR3 protein: CASSYLAGYEQYF. CDR3 in DNA: TGTGCCAGCAGTTACCTGGCGGGGTACGAGCAGTACTTC.

The V gene is TRBV15, the J gene TRBJ2-1; 10 nucleotides line up with TRBD2. The V segment lost 4 bases and the J segment 8 bases; nucleotides outside the gene matches: 5. Germline V gene lookup returns CDR1 LNHNV and CDR2 YYDKDF (reference sequence). This CDR3 contains 14 residues. CDR3 region: CATSNIAGGYEQFF. The CDR3 region has the DNA TGTGCCACCAGCAATATAGCGGGAGGCTATGAGCAGTTCTTC.

V usage is TRBV5-1 and J usage is TRBJ2-5; D possibly corresponds to TRBD2 (6 bases). Trimming removed 4 bases at V and 5 bases at J, with 15 bases between. CDR1 is SGHRS, CDR2 YFSETQ, per germline. This CDR3 is built from 14 residues. The CDR3 DNA sequence: TGCGCCAGCAGCCCCTTCCTCAGCGGGGAGACCCAGTACTTC. Its protein product is CASSPFLSGETQYF.

This sequence joins TRBV12-5 and TRBJ2-7; tentatively, D is TRBD2 (7 bases). Trimming pared 4 bases from V and 3 bases from J, leaving 19 bases between. Germline V gene lookup returns CDR1 LGHNT and CDR2 FRNRAP. The CDR3 loop spans 16 amino acids. The CDR3 DNA reads TGTGCTAGTGGTTCCGCGGGGGCCGATTTAGGCTACGAGCAGTACTTC. Protein sequence: CASGSAGADLGYEQYF.

At least ten counts were recorded for this clonotype. The chain uses TRBV28 and TRBJ1-2; possibly TRBD1 for D (6 bases). This CDR3 region has 15 residues. V lost 5 bases, J lost 6 bases, and 19 bases lay in between. CDR1 and CDR2 from the germline V gene are MDHEN and SYDVKM. The chain's CDR3 is CASSQKNRDRDGYTF. DNA of the CDR3: TGTGCCAGCAGTCAAAAAAACAGGGACCGCGATGGCTACACCTTC.

This clonotype has at least ten counts. CDR3 protein: CASCGGRPGELFF. In DNA form, the CDR3 reads TGTGCCAGCTGCGGGGGAAGACCCGGGGAGCTGTTTTTT. The chain couples TRBV28 to TRBJ2-2; the match to TRBD2 covers 7 bases. The V gene's germline CDR1 is MDHEN and CDR2 SYDVKM. The CDR3 is 13 amino acids. V shed 8 bases and J 6 bases; nucleotides not matched to a gene: 6.

Many counts were recorded for this clonotype. V is TRBV2 and J is TRBJ2-2; D is possibly TRBD1 (5 bases). CDR1 and CDR2 from the germline V gene are SNHLY and FYNNEI. The CDR3 has 14 amino acids. V was cut by 8 bases and J by 5 bases, with 15 bases left in between. CDR3 sequence: CASDEQGNTGELFF. The DNA for the CDR3 is TGTGCCAGCGATGAGCAGGGTAATACCGGGGAGCTGTTTTTT.

There are many counts of this clonotype. This rearrangement joins TRBV12-3 or TRBV12-4 to TRBJ2-7, with 7 bases lining up with TRBD1. This CDR3 contains 18 residues. The V segment lost 2 bases and the J segment 2 bases; nucleotides outside the gene matches: 15. The CDR3 reads CASSLSRGGQQLAYEQYF. The CDR3 DNA sequence: TGTGCCAGCAGTTTAAGTCGTGGGGGACAGCAGCTCGCCTACGAGCAGTACTTC.